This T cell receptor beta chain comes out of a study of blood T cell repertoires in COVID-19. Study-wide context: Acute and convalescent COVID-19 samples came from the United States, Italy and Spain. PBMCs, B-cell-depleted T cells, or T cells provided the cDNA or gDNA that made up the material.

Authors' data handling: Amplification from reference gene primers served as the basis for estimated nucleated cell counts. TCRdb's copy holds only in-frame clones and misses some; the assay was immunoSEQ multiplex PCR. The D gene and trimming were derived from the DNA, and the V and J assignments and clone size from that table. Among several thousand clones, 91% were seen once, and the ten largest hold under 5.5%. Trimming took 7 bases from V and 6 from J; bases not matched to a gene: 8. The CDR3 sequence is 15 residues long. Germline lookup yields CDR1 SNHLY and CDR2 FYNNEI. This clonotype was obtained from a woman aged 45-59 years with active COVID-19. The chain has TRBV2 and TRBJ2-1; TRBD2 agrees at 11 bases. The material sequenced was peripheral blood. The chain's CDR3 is CASKKLAGVGNEQFF. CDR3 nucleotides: TGTGCCAGCAAAAAACTAGCGGGAGTTGGCAATGAGCAGTTCTTC.